This TCR beta chain was documented in a study of response to subunit inactivated influenza vaccine. MiXCR, run by TCRdb on the RT-PCR reads, gives a single entry per CDR3 protein. This table has roughly 630,000 distinct CDR3 sequences, less than 15% appearing once. In regard to this clonotype: Its cognate antigen is unknown.

Study-level results: Each seasonal flu vaccination may recruit only limited new T cells, authors suggested.

The source of this sequence is a man between 50 and 59 years old who received an inactivated influenza vaccine. The sample was PBMCs from blood, taken 14 to 15 days before vaccination.

The CDR3 DNA reads as TGTGCCAGCAGCTGGGGGACAAGCTCTGGGGCCAACGTCCTGACTTTC. This encodes CASSWGTSSGANVLTF. This chain uses TRBV7-8 with TRBJ2-6; D might be TRBD1 (6 bases). Germline V CDR1 and CDR2: SGHVS, FQNEAQ. V was clipped by 4 bases and J by 0 bases, with 10 bases between them. There are 16 residues in the CDR3.